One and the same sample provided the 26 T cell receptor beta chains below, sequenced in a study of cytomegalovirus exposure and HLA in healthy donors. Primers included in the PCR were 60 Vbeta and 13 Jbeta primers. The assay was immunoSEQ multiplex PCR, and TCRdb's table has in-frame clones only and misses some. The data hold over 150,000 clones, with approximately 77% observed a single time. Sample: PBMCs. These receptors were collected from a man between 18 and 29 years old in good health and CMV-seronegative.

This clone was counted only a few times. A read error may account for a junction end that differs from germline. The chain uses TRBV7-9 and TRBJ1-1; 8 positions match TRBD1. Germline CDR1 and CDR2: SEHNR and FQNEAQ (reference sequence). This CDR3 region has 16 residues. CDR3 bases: TGTTCCAGCAGCTTAGTCGCAGGGGGCAGGAACACTGAAGCTTTCTTT. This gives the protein CSSSLVAGGRNTEAFF.

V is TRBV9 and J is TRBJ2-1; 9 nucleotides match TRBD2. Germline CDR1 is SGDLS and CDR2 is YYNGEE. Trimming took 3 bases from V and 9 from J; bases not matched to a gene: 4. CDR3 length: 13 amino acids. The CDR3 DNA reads TGTGCCAGCAGCGGAATAGCGGGAGTTGAGCAGTTCTTC. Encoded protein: CASSGIAGVEQFF. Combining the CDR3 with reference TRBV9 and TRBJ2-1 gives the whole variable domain DSGVTQTPKHLITATGQRVTLRCSPRSGDLSVYWYQQSLDQGLQFLIQYYNGEERAKGNILERFSAQQFPDLHSELNLSSLELGDSALYFCASSGIAGVEQFFGPGTRLTVL.

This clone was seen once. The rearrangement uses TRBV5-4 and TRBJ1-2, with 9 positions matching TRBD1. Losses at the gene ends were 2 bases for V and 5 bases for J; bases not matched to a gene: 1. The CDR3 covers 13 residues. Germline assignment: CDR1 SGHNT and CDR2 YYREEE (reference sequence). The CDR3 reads CASSFDRGYGYTF. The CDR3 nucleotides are TGTGCCAGCAGCTTCGACAGGGGGTATGGCTACACCTTC.

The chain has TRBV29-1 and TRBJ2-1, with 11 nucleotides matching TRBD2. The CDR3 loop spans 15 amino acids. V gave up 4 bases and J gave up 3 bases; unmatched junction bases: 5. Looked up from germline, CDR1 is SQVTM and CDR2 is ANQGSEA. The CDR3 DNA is TGCAGCGTTGCCGGGACTAGCGGTTTCTACAATGAGCAGTTCTTC. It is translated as CSVAGTSGFYNEQFF.

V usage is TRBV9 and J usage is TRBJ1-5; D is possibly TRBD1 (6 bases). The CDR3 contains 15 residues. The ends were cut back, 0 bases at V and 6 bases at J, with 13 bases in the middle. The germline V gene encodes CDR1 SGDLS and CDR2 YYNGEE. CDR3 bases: TGTGCCAGCAGCGTAGGCGGGGGGGCGGGTCAGCCCCAGCATTTT. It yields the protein CASSVGGGAGQPQHF.

As DNA, the CDR3 is TGTGCCACCCAAAACGCCAGGGGCGACACCATATATTTT. Translated: CATQNARGDTIYF. The rearrangement uses TRBV25-1 and TRBJ1-3; D perhaps matches TRBD1 (6 bases). From germline, CDR1 is MGHDK and CDR2 SYGVNS. There are 13 residues in the CDR3. Trimming took off 10 bases at V and 8 bases at J, with 18 bases between the two ends.

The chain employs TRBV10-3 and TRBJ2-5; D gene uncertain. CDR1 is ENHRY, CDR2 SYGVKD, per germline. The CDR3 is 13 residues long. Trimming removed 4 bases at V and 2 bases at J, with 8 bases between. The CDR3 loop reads CAISAGRQETQYF. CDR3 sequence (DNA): TGTGCCATCAGTGCTGGCAGGCAAGAGACCCAGTACTTC.

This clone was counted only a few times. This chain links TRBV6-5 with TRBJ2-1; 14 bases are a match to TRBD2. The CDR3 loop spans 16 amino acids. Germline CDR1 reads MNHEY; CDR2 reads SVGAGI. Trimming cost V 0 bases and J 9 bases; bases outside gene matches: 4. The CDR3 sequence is CASSYSGLAGVLEQFF. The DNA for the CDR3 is TGTGCCAGCAGTTACTCGGGACTAGCGGGAGTTCTTGAGCAGTTCTTC.

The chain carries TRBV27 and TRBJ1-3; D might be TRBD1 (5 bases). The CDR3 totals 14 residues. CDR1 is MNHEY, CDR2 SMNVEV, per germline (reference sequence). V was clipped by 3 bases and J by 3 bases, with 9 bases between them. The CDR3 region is CASSLAGYGNTIYF. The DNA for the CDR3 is TGTGCCAGCAGTTTGGCAGGGTATGGAAACACCATATATTTT.

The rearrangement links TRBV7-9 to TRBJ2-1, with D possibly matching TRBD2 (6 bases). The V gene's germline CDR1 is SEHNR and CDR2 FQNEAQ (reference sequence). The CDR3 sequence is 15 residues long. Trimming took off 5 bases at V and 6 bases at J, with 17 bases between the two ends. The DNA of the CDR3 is TGTGCCAGCAGCCCCCAAGGGCGGGACCGCAATGAGCAGTTCTTC. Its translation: CASSPQGRDRNEQFF. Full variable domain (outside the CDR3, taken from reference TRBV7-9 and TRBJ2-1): DTGVSQNPRHKITKRGQNVTFRCDPISEHNRLYWYRQTLGQGPEFLTYFQNEAQLEKSRLLSDRFSAERPKGSFSTLEIQRTEQGDSAMYLCASSPQGRDRNEQFFGPGTRLTVL.

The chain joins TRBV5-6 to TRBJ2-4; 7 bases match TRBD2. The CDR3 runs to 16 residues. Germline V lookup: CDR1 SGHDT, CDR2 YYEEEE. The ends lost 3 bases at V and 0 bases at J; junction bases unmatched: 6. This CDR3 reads CASSSWGRAAKNIQYF. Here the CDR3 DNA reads TGTGCCAGCAGCTCCTGGGGGAGGGCAGCCAAAAACATTCAGTACTTC.

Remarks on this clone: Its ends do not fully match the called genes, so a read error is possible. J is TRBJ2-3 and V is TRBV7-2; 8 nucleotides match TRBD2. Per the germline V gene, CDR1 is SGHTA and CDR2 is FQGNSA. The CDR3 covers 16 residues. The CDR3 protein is CAGSLVLAERTDTQYF. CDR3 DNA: TGTGCCGGCAGCTTAGTACTAGCGGAACGCACAGATACGCAGTATTTT.

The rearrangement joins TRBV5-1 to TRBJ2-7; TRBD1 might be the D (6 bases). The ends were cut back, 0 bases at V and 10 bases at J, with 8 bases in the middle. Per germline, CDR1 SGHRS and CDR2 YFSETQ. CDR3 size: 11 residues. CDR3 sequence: CASSLEGEQYF. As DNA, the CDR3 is TGCGCCAGCAGCTTGGAGGGGGAACAGTACTTC.

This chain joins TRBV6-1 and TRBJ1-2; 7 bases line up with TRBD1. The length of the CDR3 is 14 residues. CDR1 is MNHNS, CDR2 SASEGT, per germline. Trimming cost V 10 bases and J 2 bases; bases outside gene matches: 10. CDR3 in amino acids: CATRGAASNYGYTF. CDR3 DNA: TGTGCCACCAGGGGGGCGGCCAGCAACTATGGCTACACCTTC.

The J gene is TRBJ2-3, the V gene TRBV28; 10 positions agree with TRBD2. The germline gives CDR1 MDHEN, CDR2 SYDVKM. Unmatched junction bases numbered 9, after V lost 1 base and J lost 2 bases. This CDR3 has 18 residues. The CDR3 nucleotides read TGTGCCAGCAGTTTATATGTGACTAGCGGGTTGGTCACAGATACGCAGTATTTT. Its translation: CASSLYVTSGLVTDTQYF.

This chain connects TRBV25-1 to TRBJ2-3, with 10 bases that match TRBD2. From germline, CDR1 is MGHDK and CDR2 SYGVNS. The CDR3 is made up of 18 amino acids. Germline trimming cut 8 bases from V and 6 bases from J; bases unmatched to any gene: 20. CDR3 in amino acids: CASGALGGLAGVKDTQYF. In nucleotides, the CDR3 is TGTGCCAGCGGGGCCCTCGGGGGGCTAGCGGGAGTTAAGGATACGCAGTATTTT. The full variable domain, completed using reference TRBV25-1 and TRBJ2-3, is EADIYQTPRYLVIGTGKKITLECSQTMGHDKMYWYQQDPGMELHLIHYSYGVNSTEKGDLSSESTVSRIRTEHFPLTLESARPSHTSQYLCASGALGGLAGVKDTQYFGPGTRLTVL.

CDR3 in amino acids: CASSYSTGGEAFF. The CDR3 coding sequence is TGTGCCAGCAGTTACTCGACAGGGGGTGAAGCTTTCTTT. The J gene is TRBJ1-1, the V gene TRBV6-5, with 9 nucleotides matching TRBD1. V lost 0 bases, J lost 7 bases, and 0 bases stayed unmatched. CDR1 and CDR2 (germline): MNHEY, SVGAGI. CDR3 size: 13 residues.

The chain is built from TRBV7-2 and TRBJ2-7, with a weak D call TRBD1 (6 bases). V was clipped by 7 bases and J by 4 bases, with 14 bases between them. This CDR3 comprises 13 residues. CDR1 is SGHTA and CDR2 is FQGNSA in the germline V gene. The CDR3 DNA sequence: TGTGCCAGCAATCAGGGGTCGAGGTACGAGCAGTACTTC. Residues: CASNQGSRYEQYF.

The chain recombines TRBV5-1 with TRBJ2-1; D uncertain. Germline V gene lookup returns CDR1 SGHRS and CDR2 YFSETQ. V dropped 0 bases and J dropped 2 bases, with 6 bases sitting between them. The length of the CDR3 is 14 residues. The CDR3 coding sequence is TGCGCCAGCAGCTTGGGACTGGCCTACAATGAGCAGTTCTTC. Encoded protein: CASSLGLAYNEQFF.

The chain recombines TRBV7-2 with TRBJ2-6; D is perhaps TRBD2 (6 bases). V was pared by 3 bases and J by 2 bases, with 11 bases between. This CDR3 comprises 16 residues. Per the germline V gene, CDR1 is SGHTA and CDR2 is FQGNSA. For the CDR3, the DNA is TGTGCCAGCAGCTTCCCCGCTAGCGCTGGGGCCAACGTCCTGACTTTC. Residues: CASSFPASAGANVLTF.

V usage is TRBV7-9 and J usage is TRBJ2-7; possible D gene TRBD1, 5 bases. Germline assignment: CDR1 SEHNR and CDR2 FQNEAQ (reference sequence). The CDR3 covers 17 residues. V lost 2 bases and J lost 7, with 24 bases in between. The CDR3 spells CASSLSGFGALTREQYF. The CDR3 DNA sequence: TGTGCCAGCAGCTTATCGGGCTTTGGGGCGTTGACGCGGGAGCAGTACTTC.

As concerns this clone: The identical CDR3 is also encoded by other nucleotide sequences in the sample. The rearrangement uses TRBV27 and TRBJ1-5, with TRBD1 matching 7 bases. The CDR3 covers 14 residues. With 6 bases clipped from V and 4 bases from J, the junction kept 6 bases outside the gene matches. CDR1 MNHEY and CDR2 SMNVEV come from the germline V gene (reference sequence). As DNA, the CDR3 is TGTGCCAGCAGCTTTCAGGGGGGTAATCAGCCCCAGCATTTT. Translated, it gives CASSFQGGNQPQHF.

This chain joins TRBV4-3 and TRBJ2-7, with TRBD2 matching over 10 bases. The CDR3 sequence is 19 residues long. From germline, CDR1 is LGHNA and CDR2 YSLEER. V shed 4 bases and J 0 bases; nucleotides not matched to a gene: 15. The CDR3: CASSRNLRASGSSSYEQYF. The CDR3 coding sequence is TGCGCCAGCAGCCGCAACTTACGGGCTAGCGGGAGTTCCTCCTACGAGCAGTACTTC.

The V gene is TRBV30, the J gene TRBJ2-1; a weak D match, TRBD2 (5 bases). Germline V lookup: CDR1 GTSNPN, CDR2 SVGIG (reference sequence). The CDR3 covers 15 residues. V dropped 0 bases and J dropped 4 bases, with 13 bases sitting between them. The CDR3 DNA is TGTGCCTGGAGTGTAGGAGCGGTCGGTTACAATGAGCAGTTCTTC. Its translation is CAWSVGAVGYNEQFF.

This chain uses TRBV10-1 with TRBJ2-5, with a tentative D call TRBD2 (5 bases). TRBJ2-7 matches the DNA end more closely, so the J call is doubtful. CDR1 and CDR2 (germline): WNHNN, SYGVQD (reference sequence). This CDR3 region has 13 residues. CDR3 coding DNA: TGCGCCAGCAGTCAACGGGGTTCCTACGAGCAGTACTTC. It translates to CASSQRGSYEQYF.

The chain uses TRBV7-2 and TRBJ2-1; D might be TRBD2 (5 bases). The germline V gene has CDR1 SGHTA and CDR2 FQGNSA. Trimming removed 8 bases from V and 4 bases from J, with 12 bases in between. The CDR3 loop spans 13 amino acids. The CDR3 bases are TGTGCCAGCGCCGAGACTACTTACAATGAGCAGTTCTTC. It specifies CASAETTYNEQFF.